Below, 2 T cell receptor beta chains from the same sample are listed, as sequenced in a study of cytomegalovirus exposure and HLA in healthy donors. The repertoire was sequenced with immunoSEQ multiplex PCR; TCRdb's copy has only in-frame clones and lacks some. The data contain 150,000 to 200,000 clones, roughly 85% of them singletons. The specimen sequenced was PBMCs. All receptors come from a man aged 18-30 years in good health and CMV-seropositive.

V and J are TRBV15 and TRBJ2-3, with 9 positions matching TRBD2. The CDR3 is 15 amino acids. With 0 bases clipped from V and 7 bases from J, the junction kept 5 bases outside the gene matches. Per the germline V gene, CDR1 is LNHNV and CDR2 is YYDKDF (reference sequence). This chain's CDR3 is CATSRDLAGLHTQYF. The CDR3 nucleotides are TGTGCCACCAGCAGAGATCTAGCGGGACTTCATACGCAGTATTTT. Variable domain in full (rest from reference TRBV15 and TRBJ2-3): DAMVIQNPRYQVTQFGKPVTLSCSQTLNHNVMYWYQQKSSQAPKLLFHYYDKDFNNEADTPDNFQSRRPNTSFCFLDIRSPGLGDTAMYLCATSRDLAGLHTQYFGPGTRLTVL.

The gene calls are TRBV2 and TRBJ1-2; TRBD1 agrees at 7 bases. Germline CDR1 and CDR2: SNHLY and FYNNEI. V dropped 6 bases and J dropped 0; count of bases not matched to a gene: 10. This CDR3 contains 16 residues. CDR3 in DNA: TGTGCCAGCAGGGTCATCCCCGGGACAGCTAACTATGGCTACACCTTC. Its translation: CASRVIPGTANYGYTF.